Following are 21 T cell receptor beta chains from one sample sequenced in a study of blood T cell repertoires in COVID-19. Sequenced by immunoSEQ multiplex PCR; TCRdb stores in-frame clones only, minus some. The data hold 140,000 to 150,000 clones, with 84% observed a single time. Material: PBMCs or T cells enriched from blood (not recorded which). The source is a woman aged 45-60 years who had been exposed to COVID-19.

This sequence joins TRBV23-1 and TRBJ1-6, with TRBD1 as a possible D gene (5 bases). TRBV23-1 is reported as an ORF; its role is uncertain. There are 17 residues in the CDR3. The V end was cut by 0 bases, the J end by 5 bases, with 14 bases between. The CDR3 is CASSQSGWRGDNSPLHF. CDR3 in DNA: TGCGCCAGCAGTCAATCGGGTTGGAGGGGAGATAATTCACCCCTCCACTTT.

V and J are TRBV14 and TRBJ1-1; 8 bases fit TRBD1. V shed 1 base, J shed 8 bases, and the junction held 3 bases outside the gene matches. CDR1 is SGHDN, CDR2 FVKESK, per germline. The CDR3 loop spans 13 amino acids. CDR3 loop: CASSQARTGEAFF. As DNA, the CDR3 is TGTGCCAGCAGCCAAGCCCGGACAGGGGAAGCTTTCTTT.

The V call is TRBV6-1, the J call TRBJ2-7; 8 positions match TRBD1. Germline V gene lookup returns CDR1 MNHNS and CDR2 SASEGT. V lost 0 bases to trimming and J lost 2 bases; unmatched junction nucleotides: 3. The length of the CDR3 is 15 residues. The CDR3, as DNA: TGTGCCAGCAGTGAAGCGACAGGGGCGGCCTACGAGCAGTACTTC. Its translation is CASSEATGAAYEQYF.

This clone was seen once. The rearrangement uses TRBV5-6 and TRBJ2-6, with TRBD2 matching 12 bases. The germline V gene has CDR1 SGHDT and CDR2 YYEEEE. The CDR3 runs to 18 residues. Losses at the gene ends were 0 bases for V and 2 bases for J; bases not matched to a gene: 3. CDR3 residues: CASSLDLAGGPGANVLTF. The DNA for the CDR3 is TGTGCCAGCAGCTTGGATCTAGCGGGAGGGCCTGGGGCCAACGTCCTGACTTTC.

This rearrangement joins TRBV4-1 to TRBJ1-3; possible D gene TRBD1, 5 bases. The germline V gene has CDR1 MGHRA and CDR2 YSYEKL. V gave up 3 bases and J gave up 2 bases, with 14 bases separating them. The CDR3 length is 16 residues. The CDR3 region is CASSQEWGLPGNTIYF. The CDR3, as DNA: TGCGCCAGCAGCCAGGAGTGGGGACTTCCTGGAAACACCATATATTTT.

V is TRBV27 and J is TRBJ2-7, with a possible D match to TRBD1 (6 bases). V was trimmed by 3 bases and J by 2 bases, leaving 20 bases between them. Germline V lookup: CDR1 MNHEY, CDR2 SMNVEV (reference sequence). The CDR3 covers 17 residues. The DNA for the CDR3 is TGTGCCAGCAGTTTCCTACCCGCCAGGGGTGGGACCTACGAGCAGTACTTC. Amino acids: CASSFLPARGGTYEQYF.

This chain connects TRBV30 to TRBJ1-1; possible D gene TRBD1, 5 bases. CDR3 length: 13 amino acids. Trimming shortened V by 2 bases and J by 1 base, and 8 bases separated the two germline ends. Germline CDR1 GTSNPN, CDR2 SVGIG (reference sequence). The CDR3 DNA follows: TGTGCCTGGAGTACCACAGGGAACACTGAAGCTTTCTTT. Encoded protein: CAWSTTGNTEAFF.

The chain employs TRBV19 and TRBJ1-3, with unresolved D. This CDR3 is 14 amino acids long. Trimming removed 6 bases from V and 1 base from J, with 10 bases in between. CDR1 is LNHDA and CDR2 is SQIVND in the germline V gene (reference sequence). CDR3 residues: CASRSRYSGNTIYF. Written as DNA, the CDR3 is TGTGCCAGTAGAAGCCGGTATTCTGGAAACACCATATATTTT.

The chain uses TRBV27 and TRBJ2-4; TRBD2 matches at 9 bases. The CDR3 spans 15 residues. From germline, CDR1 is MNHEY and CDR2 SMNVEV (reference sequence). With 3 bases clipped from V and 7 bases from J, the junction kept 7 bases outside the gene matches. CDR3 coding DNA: TGTGCCAGCAGTTTCAGCGGGGGGTTGCTGAACATTCAGTACTTC. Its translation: CASSFSGGLLNIQYF.

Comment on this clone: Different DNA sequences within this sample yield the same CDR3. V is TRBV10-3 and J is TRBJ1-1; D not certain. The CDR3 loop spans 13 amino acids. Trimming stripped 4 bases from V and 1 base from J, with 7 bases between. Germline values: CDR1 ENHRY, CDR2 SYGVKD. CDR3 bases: TGTGCCATCAGTGGGAGGAGGAACACTGAAGCTTTCTTT. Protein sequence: CAISGRRNTEAFF.

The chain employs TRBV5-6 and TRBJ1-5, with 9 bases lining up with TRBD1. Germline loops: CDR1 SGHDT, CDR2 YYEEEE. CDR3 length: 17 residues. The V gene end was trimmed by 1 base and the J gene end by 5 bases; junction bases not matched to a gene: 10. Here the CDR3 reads CASSLRGTGYRDQPQHF. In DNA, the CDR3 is TGTGCCAGCAGCTTGCGGGGGACAGGGTATCGGGATCAGCCCCAGCATTTT.

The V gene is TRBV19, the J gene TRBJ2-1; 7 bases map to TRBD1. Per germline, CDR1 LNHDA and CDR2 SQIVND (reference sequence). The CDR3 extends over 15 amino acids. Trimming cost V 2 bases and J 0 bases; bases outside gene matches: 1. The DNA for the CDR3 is TGTGCCAGTAGTATACGACAGGGCTCCTACAATGAGCAGTTCTTC. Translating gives CASSIRQGSYNEQFF.

The CDR3 protein is CASSLGSGGIGEQYF. In DNA, the CDR3 is TGTGCCAGCAGCTTAGGTTCGGGGGGCATCGGCGAGCAGTACTTC. The chain is built from TRBV7-2 and TRBJ2-7; D is perhaps TRBD2 (7 bases). The CDR3 is 15 amino acids. V lost 1 base and J 6 bases, leaving 16 bases between the germline ends. Looked up from germline, CDR1 is SGHTA and CDR2 is FQGNSA.

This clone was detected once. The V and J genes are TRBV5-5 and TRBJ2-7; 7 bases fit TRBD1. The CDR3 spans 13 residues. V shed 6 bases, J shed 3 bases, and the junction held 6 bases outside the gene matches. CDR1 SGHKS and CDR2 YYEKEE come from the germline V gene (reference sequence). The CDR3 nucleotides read TGTGCCAGCAACAGGGGAGTAGGCTACGAGCAGTACTTC. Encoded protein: CASNRGVGYEQYF.

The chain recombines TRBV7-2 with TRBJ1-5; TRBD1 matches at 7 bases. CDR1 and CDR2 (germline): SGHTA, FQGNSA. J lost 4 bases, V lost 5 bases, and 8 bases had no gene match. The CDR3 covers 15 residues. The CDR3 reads CASSPDRLGNQPQHF. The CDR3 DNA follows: TGTGCCAGCAGCCCGGACAGGCTGGGGAATCAGCCCCAGCATTTT.

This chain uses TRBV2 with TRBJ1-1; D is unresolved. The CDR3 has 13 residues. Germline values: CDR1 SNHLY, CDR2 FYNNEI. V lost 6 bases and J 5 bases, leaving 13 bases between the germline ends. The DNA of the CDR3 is TGTGCCAGCAGCCCCTCCGGGTCTACTGAAGCTTTCTTT. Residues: CASSPSGSTEAFF.

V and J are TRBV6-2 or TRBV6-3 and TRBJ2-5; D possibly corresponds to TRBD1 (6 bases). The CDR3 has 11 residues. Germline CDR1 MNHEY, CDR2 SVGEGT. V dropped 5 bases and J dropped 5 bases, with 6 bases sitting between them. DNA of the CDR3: TGTGCCAGCAGTCAGGGGGAGACCCAGTACTTC. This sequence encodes CASSQGETQYF.

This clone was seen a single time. CDR3 residues: CASSLNGAGLINQPQHF. The CDR3 DNA sequence: TGTGCCAGCAGCTTAAATGGGGCAGGGCTGATTAATCAGCCCCAGCATTTT. The V call is TRBV7-2, the J call TRBJ1-5; possible D gene TRBD1, 5 bases. Germline CDR1 reads SGHTA; CDR2 reads FQGNSA. Trimming removed 2 bases from V and 4 bases from J, with 18 bases in between. CDR3 size: 17 residues.

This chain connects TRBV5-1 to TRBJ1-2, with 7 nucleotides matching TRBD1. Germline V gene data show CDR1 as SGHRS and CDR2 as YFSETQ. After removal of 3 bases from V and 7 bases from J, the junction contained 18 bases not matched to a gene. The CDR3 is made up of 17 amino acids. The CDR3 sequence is CASSSAPGQAIYGGYTF. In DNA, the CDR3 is TGCGCCAGCAGCTCCGCCCCCGGACAGGCTATCTATGGTGGCTACACCTTC.

CDR3 residues: CSVVYGTDTQYF. The CDR3 coding sequence is TGCAGCGTTGTTTATGGCACAGATACGCAGTATTTT. The V call is TRBV29-1, the J call TRBJ2-3; D call uncertain. The CDR3 loop spans 12 amino acids. The germline V gene encodes CDR1 SQVTM and CDR2 ANQGSEA. The germline V and J ends were trimmed by 4 bases and 1 base, with 6 bases remaining between them.

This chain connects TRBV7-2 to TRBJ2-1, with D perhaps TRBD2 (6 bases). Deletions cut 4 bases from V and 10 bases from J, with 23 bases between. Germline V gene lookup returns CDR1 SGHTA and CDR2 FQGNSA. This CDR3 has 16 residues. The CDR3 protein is CASSSSRLAKNPEQFF. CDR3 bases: TGTGCCAGCAGCTCTTCAAGGCTAGCGAAGAATCCCGAGCAGTTCTTC.